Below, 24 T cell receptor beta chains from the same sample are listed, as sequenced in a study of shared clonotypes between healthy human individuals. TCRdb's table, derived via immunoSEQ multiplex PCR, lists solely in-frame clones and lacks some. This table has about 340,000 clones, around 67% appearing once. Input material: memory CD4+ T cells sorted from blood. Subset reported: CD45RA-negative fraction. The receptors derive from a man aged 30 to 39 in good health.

CDR3 bases: TGTGCCAGTAGTATAGATCTACGACAGGGCCGTTACTCTGGGGCCAACGTCCTGACTTTC. It codes for CASSIDLRQGRYSGANVLTF. This sequence joins TRBV19 and TRBJ2-6; TRBD1 matches 7 bases. Germline V gives CDR1 LNHDA, CDR2 SQIVND (reference sequence). This CDR3 contains 20 residues. V lost 0 bases to trimming and J lost 0 bases; unmatched junction nucleotides: 11.

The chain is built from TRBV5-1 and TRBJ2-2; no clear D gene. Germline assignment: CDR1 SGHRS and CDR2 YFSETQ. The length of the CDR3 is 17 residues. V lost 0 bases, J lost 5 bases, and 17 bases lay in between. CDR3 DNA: TGCGCCAGCAGCTTGGAGGGTTTCCAGCTTCAGACCGGGGAGCTGTTTTTT. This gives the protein CASSLEGFQLQTGELFF.

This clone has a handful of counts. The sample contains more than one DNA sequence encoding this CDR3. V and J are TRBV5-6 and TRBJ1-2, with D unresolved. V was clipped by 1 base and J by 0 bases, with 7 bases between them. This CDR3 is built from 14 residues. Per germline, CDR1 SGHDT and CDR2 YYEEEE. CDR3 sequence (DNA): TGTGCCAGCAGCTTGTTGCAGGCTAACTATGGCTACACCTTC. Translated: CASSLLQANYGYTF.

The CDR3: CASRGMSGANVLTF. The DNA of the CDR3 is TGTGCCAGCAGAGGGATGTCTGGGGCCAACGTCCTGACTTTC. The chain combines TRBV5-6 with TRBJ2-6; D remains ambiguous. From germline, CDR1 is SGHDT and CDR2 YYEEEE. The CDR3 is made up of 14 amino acids. V lost 5 bases, J lost 1 base, and 7 bases lay in between.

DNA for the CDR3: TGCAGCGTGAAGGGACTAGCGGGAGCAAGAAGGGATACGCAGTATTTT. This codes for CSVKGLAGARRDTQYF. V and J are TRBV29-1 and TRBJ2-3; 14 bases map to TRBD2. The germline gives CDR1 SQVTM, CDR2 ANQGSEA. Trimming cost V 6 bases and J 6 bases; bases outside gene matches: 11. The CDR3 spans 16 residues.

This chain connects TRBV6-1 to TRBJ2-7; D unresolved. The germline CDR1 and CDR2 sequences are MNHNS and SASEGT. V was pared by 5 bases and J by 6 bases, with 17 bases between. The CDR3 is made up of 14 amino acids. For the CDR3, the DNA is TGTGCCAGCAGTCTCTATAGTGAGTCGGCCGAGCAGTACTTC. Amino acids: CASSLYSESAEQYF.

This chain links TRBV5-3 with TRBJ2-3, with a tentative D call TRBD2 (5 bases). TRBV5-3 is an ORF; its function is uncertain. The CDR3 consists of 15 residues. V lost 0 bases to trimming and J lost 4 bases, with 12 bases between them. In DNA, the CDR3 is TGTGCCAGAAGCTTGGCCCCTAGCCCATCAGATACGCAGTATTTT. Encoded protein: CARSLAPSPSDTQYF.

CDR3 in amino acids: CASRARGPGNTIYF. Written as DNA, the CDR3 is TGTGCCAGCAGAGCCAGGGGGCCTGGAAACACCATATATTTT. J is TRBJ1-3 and V is TRBV6-1; TRBD1 agrees at 8 bases. CDR1 MNHNS and CDR2 SASEGT come from the germline V gene. V dropped 6 bases and J dropped 2; count of bases not matched to a gene: 3. This CDR3 region has 14 residues.

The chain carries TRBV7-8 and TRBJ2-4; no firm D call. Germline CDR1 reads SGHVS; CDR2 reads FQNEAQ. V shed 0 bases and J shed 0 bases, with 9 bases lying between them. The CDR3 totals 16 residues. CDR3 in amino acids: CASSLAGLLAKNIQYF. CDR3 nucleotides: TGTGCCAGCAGCTTAGCGGGTCTCTTAGCCAAAAACATTCAGTACTTC.

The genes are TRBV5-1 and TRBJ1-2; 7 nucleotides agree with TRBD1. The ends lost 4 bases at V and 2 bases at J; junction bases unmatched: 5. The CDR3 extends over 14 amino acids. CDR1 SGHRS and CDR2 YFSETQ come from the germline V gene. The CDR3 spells CASSPDRTNYGYTF. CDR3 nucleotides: TGCGCCAGCAGCCCGGACAGGACGAACTATGGCTACACCTTC. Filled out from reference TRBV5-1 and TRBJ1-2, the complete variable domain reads KAGVTQTPRYLIKTRGQQVTLSCSPISGHRSVSWYQQTPGQGLQFLFEYFSETQRNKGNFPGRFSGRQFSNSRSEMNVSTLELGDSALYLCASSPDRTNYGYTFGSGTRLTVV.

As DNA, the CDR3 is TGTGCCAGCAGCTTAGTTCAGGCCAGCTATGGCTACACCTTC. Protein product: CASSLVQASYGYTF. This chain links TRBV7-8 with TRBJ1-2; no clear D gene. The CDR3 sequence is 14 residues long. The V gene lost 1 base and the J gene lost 4 bases, with 10 bases spanning the gap. Germline V gene sequence: CDR1 SGHVS, CDR2 FQNEAQ.

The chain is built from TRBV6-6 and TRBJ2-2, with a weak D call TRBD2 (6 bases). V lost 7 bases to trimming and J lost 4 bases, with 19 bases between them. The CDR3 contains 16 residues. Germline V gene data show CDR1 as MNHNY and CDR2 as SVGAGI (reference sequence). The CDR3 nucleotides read TGTGCCAGCAACCCTTTCGGGGGAGAGGGCACCGGGGAGCTGTTTTTT. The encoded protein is CASNPFGGEGTGELFF.

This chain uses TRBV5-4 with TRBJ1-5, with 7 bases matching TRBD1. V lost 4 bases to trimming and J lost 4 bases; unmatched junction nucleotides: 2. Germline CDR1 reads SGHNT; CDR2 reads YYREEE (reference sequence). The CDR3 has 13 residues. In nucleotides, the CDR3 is TGTGCCAGCAGCCGGGACAGTAATCAGCCCCAGCATTTT. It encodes CASSRDSNQPQHF.

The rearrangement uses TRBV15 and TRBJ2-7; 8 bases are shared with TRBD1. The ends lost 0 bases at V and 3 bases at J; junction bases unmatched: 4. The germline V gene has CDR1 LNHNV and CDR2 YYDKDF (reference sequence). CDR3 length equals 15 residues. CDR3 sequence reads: CATSRDLTGVYEQYF. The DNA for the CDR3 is TGTGCCACCAGCAGAGATCTGACAGGGGTCTACGAGCAGTACTTC.

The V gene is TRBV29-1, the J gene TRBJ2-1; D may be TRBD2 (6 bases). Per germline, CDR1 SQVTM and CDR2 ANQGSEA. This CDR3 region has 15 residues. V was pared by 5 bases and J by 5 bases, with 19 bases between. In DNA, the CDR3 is TGCAGCGTTTGGGGCGGGGCGCGATTTAACAATGAGCAGTTCTTC. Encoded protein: CSVWGGARFNNEQFF.

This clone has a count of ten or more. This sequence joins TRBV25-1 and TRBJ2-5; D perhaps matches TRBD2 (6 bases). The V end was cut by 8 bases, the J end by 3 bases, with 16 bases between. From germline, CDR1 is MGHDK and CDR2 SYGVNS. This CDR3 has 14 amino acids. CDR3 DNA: TGTGCCAGCTTCGGGTCGGGCGGGGAAGAGACCCAGTACTTC. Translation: CASFGSGGEETQYF.

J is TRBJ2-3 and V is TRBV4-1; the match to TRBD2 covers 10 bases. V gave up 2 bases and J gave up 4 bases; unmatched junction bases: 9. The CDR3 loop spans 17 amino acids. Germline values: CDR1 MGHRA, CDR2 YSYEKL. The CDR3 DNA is TGCGCCAGCAGCCAATCGCTAGCGGGAGCTTATTCAGATACGCAGTATTTT. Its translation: CASSQSLAGAYSDTQYF.

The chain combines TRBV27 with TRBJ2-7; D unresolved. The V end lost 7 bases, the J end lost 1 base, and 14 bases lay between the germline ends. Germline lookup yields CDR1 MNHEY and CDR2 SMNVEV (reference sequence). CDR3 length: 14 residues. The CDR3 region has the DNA TGTGCCAGCAAACCAGGTCCAGCTTCCTACGAGCAGTACTTC. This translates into CASKPGPASYEQYF.

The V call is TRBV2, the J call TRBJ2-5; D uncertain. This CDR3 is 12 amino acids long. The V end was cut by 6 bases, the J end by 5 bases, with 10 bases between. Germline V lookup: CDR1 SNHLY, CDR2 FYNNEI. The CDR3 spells CASRVRRETQYF. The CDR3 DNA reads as TGTGCCAGCAGAGTCAGAAGGGAGACCCAGTACTTC.

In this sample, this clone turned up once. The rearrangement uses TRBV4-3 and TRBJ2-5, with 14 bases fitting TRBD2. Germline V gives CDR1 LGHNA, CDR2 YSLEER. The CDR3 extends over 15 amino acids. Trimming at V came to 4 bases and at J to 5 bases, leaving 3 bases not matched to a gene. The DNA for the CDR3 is TGCGCCAGCAGCCCTAGACTAGCGGGAGGGGAGACCCAGTACTTC. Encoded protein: CASSPRLAGGETQYF.

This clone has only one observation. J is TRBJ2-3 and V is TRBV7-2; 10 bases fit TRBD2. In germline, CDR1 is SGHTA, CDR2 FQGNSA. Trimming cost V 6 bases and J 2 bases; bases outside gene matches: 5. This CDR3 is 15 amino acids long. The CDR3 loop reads CASSRTSGYTDTQYF. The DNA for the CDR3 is TGTGCCAGCAGTCGGACTAGCGGTTACACAGATACGCAGTATTTT.

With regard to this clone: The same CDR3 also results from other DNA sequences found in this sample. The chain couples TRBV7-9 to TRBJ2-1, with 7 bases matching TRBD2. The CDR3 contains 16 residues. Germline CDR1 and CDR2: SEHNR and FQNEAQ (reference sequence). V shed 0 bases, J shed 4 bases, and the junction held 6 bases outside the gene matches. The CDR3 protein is CASSLALAGVYNEQFF. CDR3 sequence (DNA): TGTGCCAGCAGCTTAGCACTCGCGGGAGTATACAATGAGCAGTTCTTC.

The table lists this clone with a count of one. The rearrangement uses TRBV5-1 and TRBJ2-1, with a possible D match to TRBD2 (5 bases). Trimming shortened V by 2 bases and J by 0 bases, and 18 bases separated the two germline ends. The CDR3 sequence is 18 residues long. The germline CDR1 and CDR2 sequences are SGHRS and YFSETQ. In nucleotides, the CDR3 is TGCGCCAGCAGCTTTCAGGTGAGGGTCCCTTCCTCCTACAATGAGCAGTTCTTC. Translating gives CASSFQVRVPSSYNEQFF.

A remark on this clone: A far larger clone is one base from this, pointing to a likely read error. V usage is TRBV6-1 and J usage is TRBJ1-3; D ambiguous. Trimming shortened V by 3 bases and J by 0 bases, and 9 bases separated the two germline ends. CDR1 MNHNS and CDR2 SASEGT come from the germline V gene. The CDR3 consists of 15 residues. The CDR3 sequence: CASSENGFSGNTIYF. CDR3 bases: TGTGCCAGCAGTGAGAACGGGTTCTCTGGAAACACCATATATTTT.